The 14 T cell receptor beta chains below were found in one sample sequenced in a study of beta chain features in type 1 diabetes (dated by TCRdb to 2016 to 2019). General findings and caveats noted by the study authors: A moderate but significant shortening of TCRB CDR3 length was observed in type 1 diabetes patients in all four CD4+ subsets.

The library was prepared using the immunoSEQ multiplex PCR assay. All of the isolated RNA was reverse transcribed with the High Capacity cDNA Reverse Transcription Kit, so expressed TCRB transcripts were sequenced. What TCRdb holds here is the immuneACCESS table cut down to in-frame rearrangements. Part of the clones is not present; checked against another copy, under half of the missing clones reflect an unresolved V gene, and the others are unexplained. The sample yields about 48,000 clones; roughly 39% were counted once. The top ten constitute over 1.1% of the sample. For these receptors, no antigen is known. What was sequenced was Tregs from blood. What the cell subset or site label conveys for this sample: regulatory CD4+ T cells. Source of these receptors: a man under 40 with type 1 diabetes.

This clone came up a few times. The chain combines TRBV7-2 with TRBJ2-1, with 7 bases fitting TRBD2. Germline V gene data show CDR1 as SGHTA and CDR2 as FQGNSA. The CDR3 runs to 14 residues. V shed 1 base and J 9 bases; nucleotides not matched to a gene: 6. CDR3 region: CASSLGGRVPEQFF. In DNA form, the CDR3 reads TGTGCCAGCAGCTTAGGTGGGAGGGTACCTGAGCAGTTCTTC.

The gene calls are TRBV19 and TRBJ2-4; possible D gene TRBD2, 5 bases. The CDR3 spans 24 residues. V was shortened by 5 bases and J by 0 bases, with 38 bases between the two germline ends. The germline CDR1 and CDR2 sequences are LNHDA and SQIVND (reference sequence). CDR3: CASSPRLDLPTYSAETLAKNIQYF. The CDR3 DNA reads TGTGCCAGTAGTCCACGACTGGATCTACCCACATATTCAGCGGAAACACTAGCCAAAAACATTCAGTACTTC. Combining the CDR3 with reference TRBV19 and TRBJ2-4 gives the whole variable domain DGGITQSPKYLFRKEGQNVTLSCEQNLNHDAMYWYRQDPGQGLRLIYYSQIVNDFQKGDIAEGYSVSREKKESFPLTVTSAQKNPTAFYLCASSPRLDLPTYSAETLAKNIQYFGAGTRLSVL.

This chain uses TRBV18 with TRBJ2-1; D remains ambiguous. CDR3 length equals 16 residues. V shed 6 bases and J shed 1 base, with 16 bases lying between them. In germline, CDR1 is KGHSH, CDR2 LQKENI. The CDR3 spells CASSPAATISYNEQFF. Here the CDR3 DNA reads TGTGCCAGCTCCCCCGCGGCGACCATTTCCTACAATGAGCAGTTCTTC.

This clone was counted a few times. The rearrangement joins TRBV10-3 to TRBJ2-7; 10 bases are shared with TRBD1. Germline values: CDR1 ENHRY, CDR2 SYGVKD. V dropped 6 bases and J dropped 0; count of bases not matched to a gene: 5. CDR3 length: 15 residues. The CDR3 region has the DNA TGTGCCATCAGAGAAGACAGGGGGCTCTCCTACGAGCAGTACTTC. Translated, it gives CAIREDRGLSYEQYF.

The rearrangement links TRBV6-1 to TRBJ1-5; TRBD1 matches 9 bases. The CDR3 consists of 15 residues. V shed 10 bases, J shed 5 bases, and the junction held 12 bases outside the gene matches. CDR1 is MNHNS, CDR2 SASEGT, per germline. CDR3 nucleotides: TGTGCCACCAACCTCGGACAGGGGCCGGATCAGCCCCAGCATTTT. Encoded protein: CATNLGQGPDQPQHF.

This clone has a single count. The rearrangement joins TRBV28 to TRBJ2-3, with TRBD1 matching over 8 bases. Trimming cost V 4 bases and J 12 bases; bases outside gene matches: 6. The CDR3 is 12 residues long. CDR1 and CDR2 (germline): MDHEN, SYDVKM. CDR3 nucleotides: TGTGCCAGCAGTTCCGGACAGGGAACACAGTATTTT. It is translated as CASSSGQGTQYF.

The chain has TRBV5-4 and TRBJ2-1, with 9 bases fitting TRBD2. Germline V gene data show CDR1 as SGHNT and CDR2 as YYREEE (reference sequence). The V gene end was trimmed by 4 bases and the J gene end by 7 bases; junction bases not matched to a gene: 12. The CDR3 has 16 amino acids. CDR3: CASSALSGSQENEQFF. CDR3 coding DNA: TGTGCCAGCAGCGCCCTTAGCGGGAGCCAGGAGAATGAGCAGTTCTTC.

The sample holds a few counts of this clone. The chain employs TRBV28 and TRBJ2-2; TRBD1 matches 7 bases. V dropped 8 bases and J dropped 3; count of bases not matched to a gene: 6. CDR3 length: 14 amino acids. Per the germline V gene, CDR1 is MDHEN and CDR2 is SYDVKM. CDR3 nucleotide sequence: TGTGCCAGCGTGTCCACAGGGGACACCGGGGAGCTGTTTTTT. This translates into CASVSTGDTGELFF.

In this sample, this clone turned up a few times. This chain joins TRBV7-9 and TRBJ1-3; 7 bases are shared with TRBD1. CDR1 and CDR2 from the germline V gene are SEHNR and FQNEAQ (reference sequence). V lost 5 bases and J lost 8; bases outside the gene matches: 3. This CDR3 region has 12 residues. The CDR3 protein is CASSPTGDTIYF. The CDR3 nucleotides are TGTGCCAGCAGCCCCACAGGGGACACCATATATTTT.

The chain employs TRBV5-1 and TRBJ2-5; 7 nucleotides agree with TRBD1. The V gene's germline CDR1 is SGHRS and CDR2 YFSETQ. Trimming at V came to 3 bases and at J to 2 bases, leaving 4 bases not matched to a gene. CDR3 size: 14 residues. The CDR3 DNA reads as TGCGCCAGCAGCTCGCAGGGGGTTCAAGAGACCCAGTACTTC. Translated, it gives CASSSQGVQETQYF.

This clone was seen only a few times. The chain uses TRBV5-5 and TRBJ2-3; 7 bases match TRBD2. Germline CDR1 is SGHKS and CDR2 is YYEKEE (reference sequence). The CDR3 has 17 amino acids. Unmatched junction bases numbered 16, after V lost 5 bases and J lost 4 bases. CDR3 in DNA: TGTGCCAGCAGTCCAACGACGGGGGGAGAAAAATCAGATACGCAGTATTTT. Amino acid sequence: CASSPTTGGEKSDTQYF. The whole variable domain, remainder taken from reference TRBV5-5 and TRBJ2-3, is DAGVTQSPTHLIKTRGQQVTLRCSPISGHKSVSWYQQVLGQGPQFIFQYYEKEERGRGNFPDRFSARQFPNYSSELNVNALLLGDSALYLCASSPTTGGEKSDTQYFGPGTRLTVL.

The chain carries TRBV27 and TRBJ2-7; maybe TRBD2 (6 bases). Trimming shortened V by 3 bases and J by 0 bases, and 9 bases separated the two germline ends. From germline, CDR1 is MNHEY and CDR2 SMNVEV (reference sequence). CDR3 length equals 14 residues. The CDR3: CASSFRRDSYEQYF. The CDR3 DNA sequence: TGTGCCAGCAGTTTTCGGCGGGACTCCTACGAGCAGTACTTC.

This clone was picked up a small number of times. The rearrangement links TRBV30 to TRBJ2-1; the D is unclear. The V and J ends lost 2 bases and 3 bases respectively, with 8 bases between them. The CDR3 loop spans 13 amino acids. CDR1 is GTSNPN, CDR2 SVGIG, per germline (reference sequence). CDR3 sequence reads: CAWSSSFYNEQFF. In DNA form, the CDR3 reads TGTGCCTGGAGTTCGAGCTTCTACAATGAGCAGTTCTTC.

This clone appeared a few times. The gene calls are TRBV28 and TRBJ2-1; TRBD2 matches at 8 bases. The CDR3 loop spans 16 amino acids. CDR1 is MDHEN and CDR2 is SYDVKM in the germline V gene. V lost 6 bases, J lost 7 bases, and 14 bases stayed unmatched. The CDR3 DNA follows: TGTGCCAGCAGGAGGCTCGGGGCTAGCGGGTCGAATGAGCAGTTCTTC. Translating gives CASRRLGASGSNEQFF. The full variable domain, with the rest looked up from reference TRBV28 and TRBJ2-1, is DVKVTQSSRYLVKRTGEKVFLECVQDMDHENMFWYRQDPGLGLRLIYFSYDVKMKEKGDIPEGYSVSREKKERFSLILESASTNQTSMYLCASRRLGASGSNEQFFGPGTRLTVL.